This TCR beta chain derives from a study of blood T cell repertoires in COVID-19. As originally analysed: Cell counts per sample came from amplifying reference gene primers. Profiled with immunoSEQ multiplex PCR; TCRdb holds only in-frame clones, not every one. Clone size and V and J calls were adopted from that table, with D and trimming inferred from the DNA. The sample has roughly 190,000 clones, about 88% seen once. The study assigned cohorts using participant-reported clinical history. The germline CDR1 and CDR2 sequences are SEHNR and FQNEAQ (reference sequence). The ends lost 5 bases at V and 1 base at J; junction bases unmatched: 9. The CDR3 totals 16 residues.

The material sequenced was PBMCs or T cells enriched from blood (not recorded which). The receptor comes from a woman between 40 and 55 years old in a cohort exposed to, infected with or recovered from COVID-19 (not recorded which). The chain uses TRBV7-9 and TRBJ1-1; 8 positions agree with TRBD1. As DNA, the CDR3 is TGTGCCAGCAGCCCCAGCCGGGACAGGTCGAACACTGAAGCTTTCTTT. Amino acid sequence: CASSPSRDRSNTEAFF.